A selection of T cell receptor beta chains follows, all from one sample in a study of cytomegalovirus exposure and HLA in healthy donors. Only in-frame clones appear in the TCRdb table, and some are missing; sequencing was by immunoSEQ multiplex PCR. The table shows some 190,000 clones, with 81% occurring only once. Sequencing was performed on PBMCs. The receptors were gathered from a man between 35 and 55 years old in good health and CMV-seropositive. CDR3s include the opening cysteine and the closing phenylalanine or tryptophan. Fields, in order: D gene, V gene, clone size, J gene, CDR3 protein, CDR3 DNA. D genes are given only for firm matches. Rows give clone size only sometimes, using once, few, many, or a class for an expanded clone.

D: -
V: TRBV27
size: -
J: TRBJ2-2
CDR3: CASSLILRGSTGELFF
DNA: TGTGCCAGCAGTTTAATTCTCAGGGGAAGCACCGGGGAGCTGTTTTTT

D: -
V: TRBV9
size: -
J: TRBJ1-3
CDR3: CASSVGSNSGNTIYF
DNA: TGTGCCAGCAGCGTAGGAAGCAACTCTGGAAACACCATATATTTT

D: -
V: TRBV5-1
size: -
J: TRBJ2-7
CDR3: CASSVGLGGATSYEQYF
DNA: TGCGCCAGCAGCGTAGGCCTAGGCGGGGCGACTTCCTACGAGCAGTACTTC

D: -
V: TRBV11-2
size: -
J: TRBJ1-5
CDR3: CASSLDGGWQPQHF
DNA: TGTGCCAGCAGCTTAGATGGGGGCTGGCAGCCCCAGCATTTT

D: TRBD2
V: TRBV7-3
size: -
J: TRBJ2-5
CDR3: CTSSLTAGERETQYF
DNA: TGTACCAGCAGCTTAACGGCGGGAGAGAGAGAGACCCAGTACTTC

D: -
V: TRBV6-1
size: -
J: TRBJ2-7
CDR3: CASSAGRDSYEQYF
DNA: TGTGCCAGCAGTGCCGGGAGAGACTCCTACGAGCAGTACTTC

D: -
V: TRBV6-6
size: few
J: TRBJ2-7
CDR3: CASSLNRVYEQYF
DNA: TGTGCCAGCAGTTTAAACAGGGTCTACGAGCAGTACTTC

D: TRBD2
V: TRBV7-8
size: -
J: TRBJ2-3
CDR3: CASSLTSGALDTQYF
DNA: TGTGCCAGCAGCTTAACTAGCGGGGCCCTAGATACGCAGTATTTT

D: TRBD2
V: TRBV5-1
size: -
J: TRBJ2-7
CDR3: CASSLGLAGADEQYF
DNA: TGCGCCAGCAGCTTGGGACTAGCGGGGGCCGACGAGCAGTACTTC

D: TRBD2
V: TRBV30
size: -
J: TRBJ2-7
CDR3: CAWSQGGAATYEQYF
DNA: TGTGCCTGGAGTCAGGGAGGGGCGGCGACCTACGAGCAGTACTTC